Following are 5 T cell receptor beta chains from one sample sequenced in a study of Graves' ophthalmopathy and Graves' hyperthyroidism. As the template, RNA transcripts were used to amplify TCR beta CDR3 regions. The library came from an HTBI-primed first-round RT-PCR and a second-round multiplex PCR. From the multiplex PCR reads, TCRdb called clonotypes with MiXCR, one entry per CDR3 protein. The sample holds over a million distinct CDR3 sequences; 36% are singletons and the top ten take 11%. Sequenced sample: peripheral blood or thyroid tissue (not recorded which). The receptors stem from an adult man with Graves' hyperthyroidism.

This clonotype came up a few times. This chain uses TRBV28 with TRBJ1-6; weak D call: TRBD1 (6 bases). CDR1 and CDR2 from the germline V gene are MDHEN and SYDVKM. Deletions cut 6 bases from V and 9 bases from J, with 21 bases between. CDR3 length: 16 amino acids. The DNA for the CDR3 is TGTGCCAGCAGCTATGACAGCAGGGGAGTAGGTTCACCCCTCCACTTT. This codes for CASSYDSRGVGSPLHF. The variable domain in full, completed from reference TRBV28 and TRBJ1-6, reads DVKVTQSSRYLVKRTGEKVFLECVQDMDHENMFWYRQDPGLGLRLIYFSYDVKMKEKGDIPEGYSVSREKKERFSLILESASTNQTSMYLCASSYDSRGVGSPLHFGNGTRLTVT.

This CDR3 reads CASSAHRRGVNYEQYF. CDR3 coding DNA: TGTGCCAGCAGTGCTCATCGCAGGGGGGTGAACTACGAGCAGTACTTC. The rearrangement joins TRBV25-1 to TRBJ2-7; perhaps TRBD1 as D (7 bases). V shed 4 bases and J shed 3 bases, with 19 bases lying between them. Germline lookup yields CDR1 MGHDK and CDR2 SYGVNS. The CDR3 has 16 residues.

The sample holds many counts of this clonotype. The chain has TRBV10-3 and TRBJ2-5; no clear D gene. With 3 bases removed from V and 4 bases from J, the gap between germline ends came to 3 bases. The germline CDR1 and CDR2 sequences are ENHRY and SYGVKD. CDR3 length: 11 residues. DNA for the CDR3: TGTGCCATCAGTGACGGAGAGACCCAGTACTTC. Translating gives CAISDGETQYF.

This clonotype was observed at least ten times. V gene TRBV2 combines with J gene TRBJ1-6; 7 nucleotides agree with TRBD1. V trimming: 8 bases; J trimming: 7 bases; junction bases outside the gene matches: 5. Germline CDR1 is SNHLY and CDR2 is FYNNEI. The CDR3 covers 13 residues. The CDR3 DNA reads TGTGCCAGCGAGGGGGCGCGAAATTCACCCCTCCACTTT. Translating gives CASEGARNSPLHF.

The chain employs TRBV12-3 or TRBV12-4 and TRBJ2-7, with D perhaps matching TRBD2 (6 bases). This CDR3 has 16 amino acids. Trimming stripped 5 bases from V and 7 bases from J, with 24 bases between. The CDR3 coding sequence is TGTGCCAGCAGTGCCCGGACTATCAGCCCCCCGGGAGAGCAGTACTTC. It specifies CASSARTISPPGEQYF.